The entry below gives a single T cell receptor beta chain sequence along with its context. Its antigen is not identified. This sample's treatment: roughly 19 received Ad26.COV2.S at low or high dose, single or two shots; several received placebo; per-sample allocation not given. Sampling occurred on day 63 after the first vaccine or placebo injection. Vaccination employed an Ad26 vector expressing the Wuhan-strain SARS-CoV-2 spike. The record originates from a study of Ad26.COV2.S vaccination and SARS-CoV-2 variants. Overall study results and limits: Those who received vaccine or placebo ended up with similar non-spike TCR breadth.

Profiled with immunoSEQ multiplex PCR; TCRdb holds only in-frame clones, not every one. Found here are approximately 350,000 clones, around 90% of them singletons; the top ten hold around 3.6%. CDR1 is LGHNA, CDR2 YNFKEQ, per germline. V was shortened by 0 bases and J by 8 bases, with 16 bases between the two germline ends. The CDR3 consists of 15 residues. The sequence derives from a person between 18 and 65 years old who received the Ad26.COV2.S COVID-19 vaccine or a placebo. The chain couples TRBV4-2 to TRBJ1-2; D gene uncertain. Here the sequenced sample was peripheral blood, taken in a trial of Ad26.COV2.S vaccine versus placebo. The CDR3 reads CASSQDWKERLGYTF. Written as DNA, the CDR3 is TGTGCCAGCAGCCAAGATTGGAAGGAACGGTTAGGCTACACCTTC.